The rows below give T cell receptor beta chains drawn from one sample of a study of cytomegalovirus exposure and HLA in healthy donors. Assay: immunoSEQ multiplex PCR; the TCRdb copy retains only in-frame clones and omits some. This table has about 190,000 clones, 75% to 90% appearing once. The specimen sequenced was PBMCs. The receptors come from a boy between 10 and 17 years old in good health and CMV-seronegative. CDR3s include the opening cysteine and the closing phenylalanine or tryptophan. A D gene is named only where the DNA matches it firmly. Only some rows state a clone size, as once, few, many or a class for expanded clones.

clone size | D gene | J gene | V gene | CDR3 length | CDR3 DNA | CDR3 protein
once | NA | TRBJ2-7 | TRBV6-1 | 13 | TGTGCCAGCAGTCAGGGGCACCGAATCGAGCAGTACTTC | CASSQGHRIEQYF
NA | TRBD2 | TRBJ2-5 | TRBV28 | 14 | TGTGCCAGCGGAAGCGGGAGCAGCCAAGAGACCCAGTACTTC | CASGSGSSQETQYF
NA | TRBD1 | TRBJ2-7 | TRBV5-8 | 14 | TGTGCCAGCAGCTCCGGGACAGGGAGGTACGAGCAGTACTTC | CASSSGTGRYEQYF
NA | TRBD1 | TRBJ2-1 | TRBV7-8 | 16 | TGTGCCAGCAGCTTAGTAGAGGGGGCGCCCTACAATGAGCAGTTCTTC | CASSLVEGAPYNEQFF
NA | NA | TRBJ2-7 | TRBV6-5 | 10 | TGTGCCAGCGACAGCTACGAGCAGTACTTC | CASDSYEQYF
NA | NA | TRBJ2-1 | TRBV9 | 16 | TGTGCCAGCAGCGGATATGGGACACACGTCTCCAATGAGCAGTTCTTC | CASSGYGTHVSNEQFF
NA | NA | TRBJ1-2 | TRBV6-5 | 13 | TGTGCCAGCAGTTACGGCACAGGGACTGGCTACACCTTC | CASSYGTGTGYTF
NA | NA | TRBJ1-3 | TRBV11-2 | 15 | TGTGCCAGCAGCTTACAGTGGTACTCTGGAAACACCATATATTTT | CASSLQWYSGNTIYF
once | NA | TRBJ2-3 | TRBV4-3 | 17 | TGCGCCAGCAGCCAAGATTTCGGGGGAGTGATTACAGATACGCAGTATTTT | CASSQDFGGVITDTQYF
NA | NA | TRBJ1-2 | TRBV5-4 | 14 | TGTGCCAGCAGCTTGGATGGGGCGGTCGGTGGCTACACCTTC | CASSLDGAVGGYTF
once | TRBD2 | TRBJ2-7 | TRBV9 | 15 | TGTGCCAGCAGCGTAGGAACTAGCGGTACCTACGAGCAGTACTTC | CASSVGTSGTYEQYF
NA | NA | TRBJ1-2 | TRBV7-9 | 11 | TGTGCCTCCCGAGGGCCTTCTGGCTACACCTTC | CASRGPSGYTF
NA | NA | TRBJ2-1 | TRBV9 | 14 | TGTGCCAGCAGCGTAGCCGCAGCGCTCAATGAGCAGTTCTTC | CASSVAAALNEQFF
NA | TRBD1 | TRBJ2-2 | TRBV5-1 | 18 | TGCGCCAGCAGCGCAATACAGGGGAATGATGGCAGGACCGGGGAGCTGTTTTTT | CASSAIQGNDGRTGELFF
NA | TRBD1 | TRBJ2-7 | TRBV25-1 | 13 | TGTGCCAGCAGTGACCAACAGGGGTACGAGCAGTACTTC | CASSDQQGYEQYF
NA | TRBD1 | TRBJ2-1 | TRBV7-9 | 15 | TGTGCCAGCAGTTGGGAAGGGACAGTCGGGGATGAGCAGTTCTTC | CASSWEGTVGDEQFF
NA | NA | TRBJ2-7 | TRBV4-2 | 16 | TGTGCCAGCAGCCAAGATCTGGGCGGGATCTACTACGAGCAGTACTTC | CASSQDLGGIYYEQYF
NA | NA | TRBJ1-1 | TRBV28 | 13 | TGTGCCTGTGGGGCGGGACGGGCGACTGAAGCTTTCTTT | CACGAGRATEAFF
NA | TRBD1 | TRBJ1-2 | TRBV15 | 19 | TGTGCCACCAGCAGAGATCGGGGGGTCCGACAGGGGCGAAACTATGGCTACACCTTC | CATSRDRGVRQGRNYGYTF
NA | TRBD1 | TRBJ1-6 | TRBV11-2 | 14 | TGTGCCAGCAGGTGGGGGACAGATAATTCACCCCTCCACTTT | CASRWGTDNSPLHF
NA | TRBD1 | TRBJ1-6 | TRBV5-1 | 15 | TGCGCCAGCAGCGTGGACAGGGGTATGAATTCACCCCTCCACTTT | CASSVDRGMNSPLHF
NA | NA | TRBJ1-3 | TRBV9 | 16 | TGTGCCAGCAGCGTATCAAGACAGCCGGTGGAAAACACCATATATTTT | CASSVSRQPVENTIYF
NA | TRBD1 | TRBJ2-1 | TRBV5-1 | 14 | TGCGCCAGCAGCCCTGGGGGACAGCCCAATGAGCAGTTCTTC | CASSPGGQPNEQFF
NA | NA | TRBJ1-3 | TRBV13 | 15 | TGTGCCAGCAGCCCCGGACCCACGGGGGGAAACACCATATATTTT | CASSPGPTGGNTIYF
few | NA | TRBJ1-1 | TRBV9 | 19 | TGTGCCAGCAGCGTAGGACGAATCGGGGGTGGGCCGTGGGACACTGAAGCTTTCTTT | CASSVGRIGGGPWDTEAFF
NA | TRBD1 | TRBJ2-1 | TRBV5-1 | 19 | TGCGCCAGCAGCTTAGGGATGGTCCGGGACAGCATATCCTACAATGAGCAGTTCTTC | CASSLGMVRDSISYNEQFF
NA | TRBD1 | TRBJ1-1 | TRBV5-1 | 14 | TGCGCCAGCAGGCCAGCGGCAGGGGGCACTGAAGCTTTCTTT | CASRPAAGGTEAFF
NA | TRBD1 | TRBJ1-1 | TRBV19 | 15 | TGTGCCAGTAGTGCCGACAGGGAACTTTTTCTGGGAGCTTTCTTT | CASSADRELFLGAFF
once | TRBD1 | TRBJ1-1 | TRBV5-4 | 13 | TGTGCCAGCAGTTCCTGGACAGGCACTGAAGCTTTCTTT | CASSSWTGTEAFF
NA | NA | TRBJ1-2 | TRBV30 | 15 | TGTGCCTGGAGTGTAAGGGGCCACTGGGACTCTGGCTACACCTTC | CAWSVRGHWDSGYTF
NA | NA | TRBJ1-1 | TRBV4-1 | 15 | TGCGCCAGCAGCCAAGAATCCCGGCCGACAGGATTCGCTTTCTTT | CASSQESRPTGFAFF
NA | NA | TRBJ1-1 | TRBV2 | 12 | TGTGCCAGCGACCGTGAGGCCGGGGAAGCTTTCTTT | CASDREAGEAFF
NA | TRBD2 | TRBJ2-7 | TRBV5-1 | 18 | TGCGCCAGCAGCGGAGGGGAACCGGGACTAGCGGTCTCCTACGAGCAGTACTTC | CASSGGEPGLAVSYEQYF
few | NA | TRBJ1-2 | TRBV10-3 | 13 | TGTGCCATCAGGCTGACTCTATCGAGGGGCTACACCTTC | CAIRLTLSRGYTF
NA | NA | TRBJ2-7 | TRBV11-3 | 14 | TGTGCCAGCAGCCCGGAGGCAGATTCCTACGAGCAGTACTTC | CASSPEADSYEQYF
NA | NA | TRBJ2-7 | TRBV11-3 | 13 | TGTGCCAGCAGCTTGTTCGGGGACTACGAGCAGTACTTC | CASSLFGDYEQYF
NA | NA | TRBJ1-1 | TRBV5-4 | 14 | TGTGCCAGCAGCTTGTGGACAGTGAACACTGAAGCTTTCTTT | CASSLWTVNTEAFF
NA | TRBD1 | TRBJ1-5 | TRBV27 | 15 | TGTGCCAGCAGTTTGGGACAGGGAGGATTTCAGCCCCAGCATTTT | CASSLGQGGFQPQHF
NA | TRBD2 | TRBJ2-1 | TRBV30 | 15 | TGTGCCTACTGTGCGGGAGGGCCTATTTTATTGGAGCAGTTCTTC | CAYCAGGPILLEQFF
NA | TRBD1 | TRBJ1-6 | TRBV5-1 | 15 | TGCGCCAGCAGCTTACGGGACAGGGAGAATTCACCCCTCCACTTT | CASSLRDRENSPLHF
NA | TRBD1 | TRBJ1-3 | TRBV7-7 | 14 | TGTGCTAGCAGCCCCGACAGGGGGGGAAACACCATATATTTT | CASSPDRGGNTIYF
NA | TRBD2 | TRBJ2-3 | TRBV4-3 | 21 | TGCGCCAGCGGCCAAGATGTCCCCGGGACTAGCGCCGTCCTCCACACAGATACGCAGTATTTT | CASGQDVPGTSAVLHTDTQYF
NA | TRBD2 | TRBJ2-1 | TRBV6-5 | 13 | TGTGCCAGCAGCGGGACTAGCAACCGAAGACAGTTCTTC | CASSGTSNRRQFF
NA | NA | TRBJ1-1 | TRBV21-1 | 15 | TGTGCCAGCAGCAAAGTGGAAGGGGGGGGCACTGAAGCTTTCTTT | CASSKVEGGGTEAFF
NA | TRBD1 | TRBJ1-1 | TRBV9 | 13 | TGTGCCAGCAGCGTGACGGACAGGGGGTGGACTTTCTTT | CASSVTDRGWTFF
NA | TRBD2 | TRBJ2-3 | TRBV6-1 | 15 | TGTGCCAGCAGTTCTGCGGGGGGTCAGCAAGATACGCAGTATTTT | CASSSAGGQQDTQYF